This T cell receptor beta chain was captured by sequencing in a study of blood T cells in healthy people across ages. Study results and limitations: Naive and antigen-experienced cells were not separated, limiting conclusive comparison. There were more naive CD4+ cells and higher diversity in long-lived donors than in aged donors.

On this clonotype: Its antigen is not identified. It may be a read error: a sequence one base away is much more abundant.

Investigators took about 9.1 milliliters of peripheral blood from every donor. The V gene's germline CDR1 is MNHEY and CDR2 SVGEGT. CDR3 length: 11 residues. Through a sample-barcoded 5' primer and a J-beta primer mix, a second PCR was run for roughly 7 to 12 cycles. TCRdb reprocessed the 5' RACE reads via MiXCR and lists one record per CDR3 protein. In the table there are 750,000 to 950,000 distinct CDR3 sequences, just under 30% of which are singletons. These data were also reused for a study on T cells of mothers and their children. That publication notes: Samples were provided by three healthy Caucasian mothers and their six children.

This chain uses TRBV6-2 or TRBV6-3 with TRBJ2-1; D is uncertain. The J call may not be correct, given that the DNA end is closer to TRBJ2-7. This TCR derives from a woman in her thirties or forties in good health. Sample: blood. The CDR3 here is CASRRYNEQYF. The CDR3 bases are TGTGCCAGCAGGAGGTACAATGAGCAGTACTTC.